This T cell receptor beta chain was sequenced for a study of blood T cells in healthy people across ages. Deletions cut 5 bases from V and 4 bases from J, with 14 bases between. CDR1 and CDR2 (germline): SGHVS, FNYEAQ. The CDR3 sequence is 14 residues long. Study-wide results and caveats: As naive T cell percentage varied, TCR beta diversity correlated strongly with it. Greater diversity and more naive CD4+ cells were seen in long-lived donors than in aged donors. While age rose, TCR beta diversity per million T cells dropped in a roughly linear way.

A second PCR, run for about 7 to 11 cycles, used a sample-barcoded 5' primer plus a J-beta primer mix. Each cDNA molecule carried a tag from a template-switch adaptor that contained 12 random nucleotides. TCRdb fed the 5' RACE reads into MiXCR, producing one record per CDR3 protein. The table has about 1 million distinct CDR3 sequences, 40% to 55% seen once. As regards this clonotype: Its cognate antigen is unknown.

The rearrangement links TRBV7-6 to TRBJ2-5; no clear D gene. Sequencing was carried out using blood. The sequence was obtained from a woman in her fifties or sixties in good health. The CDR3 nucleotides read TGTGCCAGCAGCCCCCAACACCCCTTAGAGACCCAGTACTTC. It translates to CASSPQHPLETQYF.